The 2 T cell receptor beta chains presented below share a single source sample, sequenced in a study of CD8 T cells in Susac syndrome. RNA, at about 0.45 to 1 ug, was reverse transcribed with random hexamers. One entry per CDR3 protein results from TCRdb running MiXCR on the immunoSEQ multiplex PCR reads. Here the sample spans 150,000 to 180,000 distinct CDR3 sequences, approximately 95% being singletons. Sequencing was done on a sample of CD4+ T cells from PBMCs. These receptors all stem from a human donor with Susac syndrome.

The genes are TRBV7-2 and TRBJ2-7; D tentatively fits TRBD1 or TRBD2 (6 bases each). CDR3 size: 13 residues. V dropped 4 bases and J dropped 11 bases, with 18 bases sitting between them. Per germline, CDR1 SGHTA and CDR2 FQGNSA. The DNA of the CDR3 is TGTGCCAGCAGCTCCGGGGGCGAGGGACCGAAGTACTTC. Translating gives CASSSGGEGPKYF.

This chain uses TRBV20-1 with TRBJ1-1; no clear D gene. V dropped 3 bases and J dropped 9 bases, with 14 bases sitting between them. There are 12 residues in the CDR3. Germline V CDR1 and CDR2: DFQATT, SNEGSKA (reference sequence). The CDR3 DNA sequence: TGCAGTGCTAGTTCCGGGTATGAGAAAGCTTTCTTT. Protein sequence: CSASSGYEKAFF.